This TCR beta chain was identified in a study of response to subunit inactivated influenza vaccine. TCRdb recomputed calls from the RT-PCR reads with MiXCR, one row per CDR3 protein. Among 500,000 to 600,000 distinct CDR3 sequences listed, about 11% were seen once. At least ten counts were recorded for this clonotype. The antigen is not known. This CDR3 contains 15 residues. V dropped 1 base and J dropped 4 bases, with 13 bases sitting between them. The germline V gene encodes CDR1 SGHVS and CDR2 FQNEAQ. General observations from the study: With each seasonal influenza vaccination, the authors suggested, few new T cells are recruited.

The chain uses TRBV7-8 and TRBJ1-2, with a weak D call TRBD1 (6 bases). The material sequenced was PBMCs from blood, taken on the day of vaccination. The source is a man in his fifties who received an inactivated influenza vaccine. This CDR3 is CASSLGSGAFYGYTF. Here the CDR3 DNA reads TGTGCCAGCAGCTTAGGGTCAGGGGCCTTCTATGGCTACACCTTC.